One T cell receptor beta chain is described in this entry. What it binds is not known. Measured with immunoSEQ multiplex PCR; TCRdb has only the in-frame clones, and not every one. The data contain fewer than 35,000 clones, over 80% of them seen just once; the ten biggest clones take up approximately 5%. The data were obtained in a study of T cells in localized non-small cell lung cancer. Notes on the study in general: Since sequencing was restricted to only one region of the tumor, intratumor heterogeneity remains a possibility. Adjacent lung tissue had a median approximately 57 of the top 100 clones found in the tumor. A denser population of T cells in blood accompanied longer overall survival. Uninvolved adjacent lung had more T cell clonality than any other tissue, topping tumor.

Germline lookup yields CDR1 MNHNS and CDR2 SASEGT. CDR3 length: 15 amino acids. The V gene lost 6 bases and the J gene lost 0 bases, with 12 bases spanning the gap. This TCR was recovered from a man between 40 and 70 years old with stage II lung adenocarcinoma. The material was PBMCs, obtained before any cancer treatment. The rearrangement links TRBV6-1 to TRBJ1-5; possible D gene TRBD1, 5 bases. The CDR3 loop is CASRIREYSNQPQHF. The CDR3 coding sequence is TGTGCCAGCAGGATCAGGGAGTATAGCAATCAGCCCCAGCATTTT.